A single T cell receptor beta chain is shown here with its context. There is no known antigen for this receptor. No qualities accompany the bases; no much larger clone lies one base away. The sample belongs to a study of T cell responses to AZD1222 COVID-19 vaccine (dated by TCRdb to about 2021). About the full investigation: AZD1222 recipients with second doses at about 4 weeks or about 12 weeks were pooled, because spike-specific TCR depth and breadth did not differ between schedules. TCR sequencing covered over 230 trial participants: 200 to 220 given two doses of AZD1222 and about 26 given two doses of MenACWY control vaccine. Trial participants were enrolled by age into subgroups of 18-55, 56-69 and 70-plus years, and about 150, 27 and 61 TCR-sequenced participants, respectively, were included in these subgroups. Overall study outcomes, separate from this receptor: Vaccine-associated CD4 TCRs spanned the whole spike protein, with dominant responses in regions 160-218 and 743-854. After two AZD1222 doses, spike-specific TCR breadth and depth were significantly higher than at day 0 and than in MenACWY recipients. Participants were mostly white British and included more females than males, and it was suggested by the authors that clonal diversity may have been underestimated. Because no samples from the day 14 peak response were available, repertoires could be characterized only after the peak T cell response. Only a handful of AZD1222 recipients were SARS-CoV-2 seropositive at baseline, limiting conclusions about previously exposed vaccinees. Reportedly, close to half of the unique spike-specific TCRs recognized epitopes lying outside the regions that are mutated in the B.1.351 and B.1.1.7 variants. In the small 56-69-year group, the increase in depth fell short of significance, most likely because of low power.

The time point label corresponds to: baseline before first vaccination. Vaccinee samples were obtained from the UK trials COV001 and COV002, which included a single-blind randomized controlled phase 2/3 trial of AZD1222 (ChAdOx1 nCoV-19) in healthy adults. For TCRbeta chain sequencing, PBMC samples were collected from trial participants at day 0 and at day 28 after the second dose. The CDR3 regions of human TCRbeta chains were subjected to immunosequencing. The published analysis was carried out like this. TCRs in the repertoires were matched against a reference library of SARS-CoV-2-specific TCRs that had been generated with the MIRA antigen-specificity platform. Breadth was defined as the fraction of unique TCRs that were SARS-CoV-2-associated, and depth was defined as the fraction of total T cells that were SARS-CoV-2-associated. Each spike-specific TCR was assigned to its reactive spike region and to a CD4 or CD8 class using the MIRA data. Log10-transformed breadth and depth values were compared by one-way ANOVA with Sidak's multiple comparisons tests. TCRdb stores this immuneACCESS table with in-frame sequences only. Part of the clones is absent; in the studies checked, under half of the shortfall reflects unresolved V genes, and no reason is known for the rest. D and trimming come from the DNA, and the V and J calls and clone size come from that table. Across this sample there are roughly 100,000 clones, with 90% seen only once. The ten largest make up about 5% of the sample.

According to the germline V gene, CDR1 reads SGDLS and CDR2 reads YYNGEE. V has 4 bases trimmed and J has 4 bases trimmed; junction bases matching no gene number 17. The CDR3 contains 17 residues, cysteine and phenylalanine counted. Only the CDR3 DNA is retained, 51 bases long and in frame from the first base. The receptor chain draws on TRBV9 and TRBJ2-7; 7 junctional bases match TRBD2. The sequencing used peripheral blood, collected on day 0 of AZD1222 vaccination. The clonotype comes from an adult in good health. DNA sequence: TGTGCCAGCAGCAACCCCGCAAGCAGCGGGGAATCTTACGAGCAGTACTTC. Its amino acids are CASSNPASSGESYEQYF.